The 19 T cell receptor beta chains reported below all come from one sample, sequenced in a study of vaccination effects on CD4 cells after COVID-19. What these receptors recognize is not known. Data came from immunoSEQ multiplex PCR; TCRdb stores just in-frame clones and leaves some out. The table shows 35,000 to 40,000 clones, with approximately 72% occurring only once. Having been cultured for under twelve days, the cells underwent CD4+ T cell isolation. The specimen comprised CD4+ T cells from PBMCs cultured without peptide, sampled before COVID-19 vaccination. The receptors originated from a human donor who received a COVID-19 vaccine.

The gene calls are TRBV30 and TRBJ1-6; D is unclear. The CDR3 length is 14 residues. Germline-derived CDR1 and CDR2 are GTSNPN and SVGIG (reference sequence). V lost 3 bases, J lost 9 bases, and 15 bases lay in between. In DNA form, the CDR3 reads TGTGCCTGGAGGCCGGACGGGAACGGTTCACCCCTCCACTTT. Protein: CAWRPDGNGSPLHF.

The genes are TRBV30 and TRBJ1-1; D may be TRBD1 (5 bases). With 0 bases removed from V and 7 bases from J, the gap between germline ends came to 24 bases. This CDR3 has 17 amino acids. Germline-derived CDR1 and CDR2 are GTSNPN and SVGIG (reference sequence). The CDR3 DNA is TGTGCCTGGAGTGTAAGTGGGGGGGTGGCAGCTTCGGATGAAGCTTTCTTT. It codes for CAWSVSGGVAASDEAFF.

This chain links TRBV30 with TRBJ1-3, with D uncertain. V shed 5 bases and J shed 4 bases, with 12 bases lying between them. The CDR3 spans 13 residues. CDR1 is GTSNPN and CDR2 is SVGIG in the germline V gene (reference sequence). DNA of the CDR3: TGTGCCTGGGGGATGCTGGACGGAAACACCATATATTTT. The encoded protein is CAWGMLDGNTIYF.

The J gene is TRBJ2-1, the V gene TRBV7-2; D not resolved. The germline CDR1 and CDR2 sequences are SGHTA and FQGNSA. V was pared by 0 bases and J by 6 bases, with 6 bases between. CDR3 length: 13 residues. CDR3 sequence (DNA): TGTGCCAGCAGCTTAGCTTTTAGCAATGAGCAGTTCTTC. Protein product: CASSLAFSNEQFF.

Only one count was recorded for this clone. This rearrangement joins TRBV2 to TRBJ1-2, with 7 nucleotides matching TRBD1. Germline CDR1 is SNHLY and CDR2 is FYNNEI. V lost 0 bases to trimming and J lost 6 bases; unmatched junction nucleotides: 4. This CDR3 comprises 14 residues. The CDR3 loop reads CASSEAPGGNGYTF. The CDR3 DNA is TGTGCCAGCAGTGAAGCTCCAGGGGGAAATGGCTACACCTTC.

V is TRBV7-2 and J is TRBJ1-2; D is unclear. Germline CDR1 SGHTA, CDR2 FQGNSA. The CDR3 is made up of 15 amino acids. V shed 8 bases and J shed 5 bases, with 21 bases lying between them. CDR3 amino acids: CASETDPWRGYGYTF. The CDR3 region has the DNA TGTGCCAGCGAGACCGACCCTTGGCGAGGATATGGCTACACCTTC.

The sample holds a few counts of this clone. The V and J genes are TRBV11-2 and TRBJ2-2, with 10 bases identical to TRBD1. The junction had 4 bases not matched to a gene; V was cut back by 1 base and J by 5 bases. This CDR3 region has 16 residues. CDR1 and CDR2 (germline): SGHAT, FQNNGV. CDR3 residues: CASSLVRQGATGELFF. The DNA for the CDR3 is TGTGCCAGCAGCTTAGTTCGACAGGGGGCGACCGGGGAGCTGTTTTTT.

This chain links TRBV30 with TRBJ2-7, with 8 positions matching TRBD2. The trim removed 0 bases at V and 8 bases at J, leaving 18 bases unmatched. The CDR3 contains 17 residues. Germline-derived CDR1 and CDR2 are GTSNPN and SVGIG (reference sequence). The CDR3 is CAWSVTLTSAAAGQQYF. CDR3 in DNA: TGTGCCTGGAGTGTAACCCTGACTAGCGCCGCCGCGGGACAGCAGTACTTC.

CDR3 protein: CASSPRDSPNTEAFF. As DNA, the CDR3 is TGTGCCAGCTCACCACGGGACAGCCCCAACACTGAAGCTTTCTTT. The chain couples TRBV18 to TRBJ1-1; 7 bases are a match to TRBD1. This CDR3 region has 15 residues. J lost 2 bases, V lost 1 base, and 4 bases had no gene match. Germline-derived CDR1 and CDR2 are KGHSH and LQKENI.

The chain recombines TRBV10-2 with TRBJ2-5, with D possibly being TRBD2 (5 bases). Germline V lookup: CDR1 WSHSY, CDR2 SAAADI. V dropped 4 bases and J dropped 7 bases, with 22 bases sitting between them. The CDR3 spans 16 residues. The CDR3 DNA reads TGCGCCAGCAGTGGACTAAGTGCTCGAGGAGCAAGGACCCAGTACTTC. Translated, it gives CASSGLSARGARTQYF.

J is TRBJ1-2 and V is TRBV5-6; D is unresolved. Trimming stripped 4 bases from V and 8 bases from J, with 12 bases between. The CDR3 runs 12 residues. Per the germline V gene, CDR1 is SGHDT and CDR2 is YYEEEE. The CDR3 spells CASSPGRFGYTF. CDR3 in DNA: TGTGCCAGCAGCCCAGGACGTTTCGGCTACACCTTC.

V is TRBV29-1 and J is TRBJ2-2; 9 nucleotides align to TRBD2. In germline, CDR1 is SQVTM, CDR2 ANQGSEA. The CDR3 consists of 15 residues. Trimming removed 7 bases from V and 7 bases from J; junction bases left unmatched: 13. CDR3 nucleotides: TGCAGCGCCGTAAGTGGCGGGGGGGCCGGCGGGGAGCTGTTTTTT. Translated: CSAVSGGGAGGELFF.

This chain uses TRBV29-1 with TRBJ1-2, with a weak D call TRBD1 (6 bases). This CDR3 contains 12 residues. Trimming shortened V by 6 bases and J by 7 bases, and 15 bases separated the two germline ends. Germline assignment: CDR1 SQVTM and CDR2 ANQGSEA. CDR3 sequence reads: CSVATGLIGYTF. CDR3 in DNA: TGCAGCGTCGCCACAGGGTTAATTGGCTACACCTTC.

This clone was detected once. This chain connects TRBV6-1 to TRBJ1-1; D gene ambiguous. Trimming cost V 11 bases and J 1 base, with 11 bases left between them. Germline V gene data show CDR1 as MNHNS and CDR2 as SASEGT. This CDR3 comprises 12 residues. The CDR3 DNA is TGTGCCTTAAAAGGAGGGAACACTGAAGCTTTCTTT. It codes for CALKGGNTEAFF.

This clone was recorded a few times. The gene calls are TRBV30 and TRBJ1-2; D remains unclear. This CDR3 is 14 amino acids long. V was trimmed by 3 bases and J by 1 base, leaving 12 bases between them. Germline-derived CDR1 and CDR2 are GTSNPN and SVGIG (reference sequence). CDR3 loop: CAWRSSALNYGYTF. The CDR3 coding sequence is TGTGCCTGGAGGTCGTCAGCTCTTAACTATGGCTACACCTTC.

The rearrangement joins TRBV7-2 to TRBJ2-7; TRBD2 might be the D (6 bases). V lost 1 base and J 2 bases, leaving 9 bases between the germline ends. Germline CDR1 SGHTA, CDR2 FQGNSA. The CDR3 consists of 14 residues. The CDR3, as DNA: TGTGCCAGCAGCTTAGGACTAGGCCCCTACGAGCAGTACTTC. Its translation is CASSLGLGPYEQYF.

This chain uses TRBV13 with TRBJ2-5; D unclear. The germline V gene encodes CDR1 PRHDT and CDR2 FYEKMQ (reference sequence). There are 15 residues in the CDR3. Trimming removed 0 bases from V and 7 bases from J, with 15 bases in between. The CDR3 coding sequence is TGTGCCAGCAGCTTAGGTACCACGCCCCCGGGGACCCAGTACTTC. This encodes CASSLGTTPPGTQYF.

The rearrangement joins TRBV7-9 to TRBJ2-7; D call uncertain. Between the trimmed V and J ends, which lost 5 bases and 4 bases, there was a span of 12 bases. This CDR3 is built from 13 residues. Per germline, CDR1 SEHNR and CDR2 FQNEAQ (reference sequence). The CDR3 protein is CASSRRALYEQYF. The CDR3, as DNA: TGTGCCAGCAGCCGCCGGGCCCTTTACGAGCAGTACTTC.

CDR3 protein: CASSQSPGGRLTGYTF. CDR3 in DNA: TGTGCCAGCAGCCAGTCCCCCGGGGGGAGGTTGACTGGCTACACCTTC. This chain uses TRBV28 with TRBJ1-2, with D maybe TRBD1 (5 bases). V lost 6 bases and J lost 7, with 24 bases in between. The CDR3 is made up of 16 amino acids. Germline V gives CDR1 MDHEN, CDR2 SYDVKM.